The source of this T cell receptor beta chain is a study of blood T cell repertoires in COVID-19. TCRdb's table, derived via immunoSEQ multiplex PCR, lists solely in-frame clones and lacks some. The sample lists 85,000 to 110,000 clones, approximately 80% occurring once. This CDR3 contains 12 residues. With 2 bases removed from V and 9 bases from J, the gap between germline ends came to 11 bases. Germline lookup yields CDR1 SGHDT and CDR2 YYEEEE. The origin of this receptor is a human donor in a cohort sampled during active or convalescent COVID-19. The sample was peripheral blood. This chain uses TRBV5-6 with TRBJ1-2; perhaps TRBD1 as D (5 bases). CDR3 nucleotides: TGTGCCAGCAGCTTCCGGGGGGTTAGCTACACCTTC. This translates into CASSFRGVSYTF.